Each of the 24 T cell receptor beta chains below was sequenced from the same sample in a study of blood T cell repertoires in COVID-19. Data came from immunoSEQ multiplex PCR; TCRdb stores just in-frame clones and leaves some out. The table records 310,000 or so clones, almost 90% of them present only once. The sequenced sample consisted of peripheral blood. Every receptor here comes from a woman aged 25-40 years with COVID-19, enrolled during active disease.

This clone was detected only once. The V and J genes are TRBV6-5 and TRBJ1-5; 8 bases map to TRBD1. Germline-derived CDR1 and CDR2 are MNHEY and SVGAGI. J was trimmed by 7 bases and V by 8 bases; bases with no gene match: 7. The CDR3 sequence is 13 residues long. The CDR3 coding sequence is TGTGCCAGCCTGTTGGACAGGGTACAGCCCCAGCATTTT. Translation: CASLLDRVQPQHF.

DNA for the CDR3: TGTGCCAGCAGCACAGGGGTCGATAATTCACCCCTCCACTTT. It codes for CASSTGVDNSPLHF. The chain is built from TRBV7-9 and TRBJ1-6, with TRBD1 matching 7 bases. Germline V gene lookup returns CDR1 SEHNR and CDR2 FQNEAQ (reference sequence). The CDR3 has 14 residues. V shed 5 bases and J 5 bases; nucleotides not matched to a gene: 3.

The chain carries TRBV27 and TRBJ2-3; 7 bases are shared with TRBD2. CDR3 size: 14 residues. V dropped 4 bases and J dropped 0; count of bases not matched to a gene: 1. The germline CDR1 and CDR2 sequences are MNHEY and SMNVEV (reference sequence). The CDR3 protein is CASSSSGSTDTQYF. CDR3 coding DNA: TGTGCCAGCAGTTCTAGCGGAAGCACAGATACGCAGTATTTT.

This chain uses TRBV19 with TRBJ2-6; D gene unclear. The V end was cut by 4 bases, the J end by 2 bases, with 12 bases between. Germline lookup yields CDR1 LNHDA and CDR2 SQIVND (reference sequence). The length of the CDR3 is 16 residues. CDR3: CASSSRSHAGANVLTF. Here the CDR3 DNA reads TGTGCCAGTAGTAGCAGGTCACACGCTGGGGCCAACGTCCTGACTTTC.

A single count supports this clone. The chain combines TRBV11-2 with TRBJ2-2; 7 bases match TRBD1. The germline V gene has CDR1 SGHAT and CDR2 FQNNGV. This CDR3 has 15 amino acids. V shed 2 bases, J shed 6 bases, and the junction held 6 bases outside the gene matches. CDR3 residues: CASSLLQGRAGELFF. The CDR3 nucleotides read TGTGCCAGCAGCTTATTACAGGGGCGGGCCGGGGAGCTGTTTTTT.

This clone was recorded only once. The chain links TRBV7-3 to TRBJ2-3, with 13 bases lining up with TRBD2. The CDR3 length is 16 residues. J gave up 4 bases and V 5 bases, and 6 bases lay outside the gene matches. CDR1 and CDR2 (germline): SGHTA, FQGTGA. The CDR3 here is CASSELAGGRPDTQYF. For the CDR3, the DNA is TGTGCCAGCAGCGAACTAGCGGGAGGGCGCCCAGATACGCAGTATTTT.

The chain combines TRBV5-4 with TRBJ2-1; the match to TRBD2 covers 14 bases. Germline CDR1 SGHNT, CDR2 YYREEE (reference sequence). There are 18 residues in the CDR3. The V segment lost 4 bases and the J segment 5 bases; nucleotides outside the gene matches: 11. The DNA of the CDR3 is TGTGCCAGCAGCCTCAGCCCCGGACTAGCGGGAGGCCACAATGAGCAGTTCTTC. Translated, it gives CASSLSPGLAGGHNEQFF.

The chain has TRBV4-3 and TRBJ2-6, with TRBD1 identical over 7 bases. V shed 2 bases and J 1 base; nucleotides not matched to a gene: 11. The germline CDR1 and CDR2 sequences are LGHNA and YSLEER. This CDR3 comprises 19 residues. CDR3 coding DNA: TGCGCCAGCAGCCAATCAATGACAGGGTCCGTGTCTGGGGCCAACGTCCTGACTTTC. Its translation is CASSQSMTGSVSGANVLTF.

The chain uses TRBV6-5 and TRBJ1-4; 7 bases match TRBD1. CDR1 is MNHEY and CDR2 is SVGAGI in the germline V gene. V lost 7 bases to trimming and J lost 7 bases; unmatched junction nucleotides: 9. CDR3 size: 14 residues. The CDR3 is CASIHPDRSEKLFF. The CDR3 DNA sequence: TGTGCCAGCATCCACCCGGACAGGAGTGAAAAACTGTTTTTT.

The chain links TRBV10-3 to TRBJ2-1, with D maybe TRBD2 (5 bases). CDR1 ENHRY and CDR2 SYGVKD come from the germline V gene. CDR3 size: 14 residues. The V gene lost 6 bases and the J gene lost 5 bases, with 14 bases spanning the gap. This CDR3 reads CAIREDPEDNEQFF. CDR3 coding DNA: TGTGCCATCAGAGAGGATCCGGAGGACAATGAGCAGTTCTTC.

The chain has TRBV9 and TRBJ1-2, with D hard to call. Germline values: CDR1 SGDLS, CDR2 YYNGEE. V dropped 0 bases and J dropped 4 bases, with 25 bases sitting between them. The CDR3 runs 19 residues. The CDR3 sequence is CASSVENNGRITPSYGYTF. CDR3 nucleotide sequence: TGTGCCAGCAGCGTAGAAAATAACGGCCGAATAACACCTAGCTATGGCTACACCTTC.

CDR3 protein: CASGFGEGALAGETSYNEQFF. CDR3 nucleotide sequence: TGTGCTAGTGGTTTCGGAGAAGGGGCACTAGCGGGAGAGACCTCCTACAATGAGCAGTTCTTC. The chain links TRBV12-5 to TRBJ2-1; 11 bases fit TRBD2. V trimming: 3 bases; J trimming: 0 bases; junction bases outside the gene matches: 16. The CDR3 is 21 amino acids. Germline V gene sequence: CDR1 LGHNT, CDR2 FRNRAP.

For the CDR3, the DNA is TGTGCCATCAGTACCCTTGGGTTGTACAGCCATGGCTACACCTTC. It is translated as CAISTLGLYSHGYTF. The rearrangement links TRBV10-3 to TRBJ1-2, with D uncertain. Germline V CDR1 and CDR2: ENHRY, SYGVKD. The ends were cut back, 5 bases at V and 6 bases at J, with 19 bases in the middle. CDR3 length: 15 amino acids.

The chain joins TRBV27 to TRBJ1-2, with a weak D call TRBD1 (5 bases). Germline V gene data show CDR1 as MNHEY and CDR2 as SMNVEV (reference sequence). The CDR3 loop spans 14 amino acids. V lost 3 bases and J lost 0, with 8 bases in between. The CDR3 loop is CASSLTEANYGYTF. In DNA form, the CDR3 reads TGTGCCAGCAGTTTGACAGAAGCTAACTATGGCTACACCTTC.

The chain carries TRBV4-1 and TRBJ2-1; 15 bases are a match to TRBD2. Germline trimming cut 1 base from V and 0 bases from J; bases unmatched to any gene: 7. Germline-derived CDR1 and CDR2 are MGHRA and YSYEKL. This CDR3 is 20 amino acids long. In DNA form, the CDR3 reads TGCGCCAGCAGCCAAGCCCCGGGACTAGCGGGGGGAGGCTCCTACAATGAGCAGTTCTTC. Protein product: CASSQAPGLAGGGSYNEQFF.

The J gene is TRBJ2-1, the V gene TRBV27; the D is unclear. V dropped 6 bases and J dropped 4 bases, with 10 bases sitting between them. CDR1 MNHEY and CDR2 SMNVEV come from the germline V gene (reference sequence). The length of the CDR3 is 13 residues. In DNA form, the CDR3 reads TGTGCCAGCAGCCCTCTCCAGTACAATGAGCAGTTCTTC. This sequence encodes CASSPLQYNEQFF.

The chain joins TRBV4-3 to TRBJ1-1; D unclear. V was shortened by 4 bases and J by 5 bases, with 14 bases between the two germline ends. This CDR3 has 14 residues. Germline CDR1 is LGHNA and CDR2 is YSLEER. CDR3 region: CASSLGAGETEAFF. Written as DNA, the CDR3 is TGCGCCAGCAGCCTTGGAGCGGGAGAGACTGAAGCTTTCTTT.

The chain recombines TRBV28 with TRBJ2-6; unclear D gene. V lost 4 bases to trimming and J lost 0 bases, with 10 bases between them. The CDR3 covers 16 residues. Germline V gene sequence: CDR1 MDHEN, CDR2 SYDVKM. The CDR3 loop is CASSSGSFSGANVLTF. CDR3 DNA sequence: TGTGCCAGCAGTTCCGGGTCTTTCTCTGGGGCCAACGTCCTGACTTTC.

The chain employs TRBV21-1 and TRBJ2-5; whether TRBD1, the table's D call, matches the DNA was not checked. TRBV21-1 is listed as a pseudogene. The CDR3 contains 23 residues. The CDR3 DNA reads TGTGCCAGCAGCAAAACCGTCCCACGACAGGGGATCGAACCGGTCCCCACGAAAGAGACCCAGTACTTC. This encodes CASSKTVPRQGIEPVPTKETQYF.

The chain combines TRBV12-3 or TRBV12-4 with TRBJ1-5; 7 bases agree with TRBD1. With V trimmed by 6 bases and J by 13 bases, 9 bases remained unmatched. The CDR3 covers 12 residues. The CDR3 spells CASRGTVGVQHF. CDR3 DNA sequence: TGTGCCAGCAGGGGGACAGTAGGGGTTCAGCATTTT.

The CDR3 DNA reads TGTGCCAGCAGTGAAGCGATCAGGGCCCATGGCTACACCTTC. Its translation: CASSEAIRAHGYTF. The chain joins TRBV2 to TRBJ1-2; tentatively, D is TRBD1 (5 bases). Germline CDR1 is SNHLY and CDR2 is FYNNEI. The V and J ends lost 0 bases and 6 bases respectively, with 11 bases between them. This CDR3 is 14 amino acids long. The full variable domain, rest sourced from reference TRBV2 and TRBJ1-2, is EPEVTQTPSHQVTQMGQEVILRCVPISNHLYFYWYRQILGQKVEFLVSFYNNEISEKSEIFDDQFSVERPDGSNFTLKIRSTKLEDSAMYFCASSEAIRAHGYTFGSGTRLTVV.

The gene calls are TRBV2 and TRBJ2-7, with 10 bases fitting TRBD2. CDR3 length: 14 amino acids. CDR1 and CDR2 (germline): SNHLY, FYNNEI. After removal of 4 bases from V and 2 bases from J, the junction contained 2 bases not matched to a gene. The CDR3 coding sequence is TGTGCCAGCAGTGGTCTAGCGGGGGCCTACGAGCAGTACTTC. This encodes CASSGLAGAYEQYF.

The V and J genes are TRBV18 and TRBJ2-7, with a possible D match to TRBD1 (6 bases). Germline V gene sequence: CDR1 KGHSH, CDR2 LQKENI. The CDR3 length is 15 residues. The V end lost 1 base, the J end lost 0 bases, and 10 bases lay between the germline ends. The CDR3 region has the DNA TGTGCCAGCTCACCACGAACAGGGAGCTCCTACGAGCAGTACTTC. Translating it yields CASSPRTGSSYEQYF.

The V and J genes are TRBV30 and TRBJ1-4; D might be TRBD1 (5 bases). The CDR3 has 14 amino acids. In germline, CDR1 is GTSNPN, CDR2 SVGIG (reference sequence). V shed 6 bases and J shed 5 bases, with 16 bases lying between them. The CDR3, as DNA: TGTGCCTGCCAGGGCGGGAGTTCCAATGAAAAACTGTTTTTT. Amino acids: CACQGGSSNEKLFF.